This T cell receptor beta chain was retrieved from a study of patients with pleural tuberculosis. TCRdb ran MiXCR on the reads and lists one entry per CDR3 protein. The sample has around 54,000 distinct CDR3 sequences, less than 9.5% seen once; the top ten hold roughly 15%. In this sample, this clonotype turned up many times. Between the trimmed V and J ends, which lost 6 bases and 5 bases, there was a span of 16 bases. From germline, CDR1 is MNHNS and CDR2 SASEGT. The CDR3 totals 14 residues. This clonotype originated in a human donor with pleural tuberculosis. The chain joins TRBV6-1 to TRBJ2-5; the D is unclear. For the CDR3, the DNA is TGTGCCAGCAGGCTAGGAACCTCTGGGGAGACCCAGTACTTC. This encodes CASRLGTSGETQYF.